Listed below are T cell receptor beta chains from one sample, sequenced in a study of identical twins. One entry per CDR3 protein results from TCRdb running MiXCR on the 5' RACE reads. The data hold more than 400,000 distinct CDR3 sequences, with about 16% observed a single time. These data were also filed under a second study, of yellow fever vaccine responses in identical twins.

The sample consisted of CD4+ T cells sorted from blood. The receptors stem from a woman between 18 and 29 years old in good health. The CDR3 runs from the conserved cysteine through the conserved F or W. A D gene is named only where the DNA matches it firmly. Clone size appears in some rows only: once, few, many, or a class for an expanded clone.

J gene	clone size	D gene	V gene	CDR3 protein	CDR3 DNA
TRBJ2-1	few	TRBD2	TRBV4-1	CASSLTWSGASYNEQFF	TGCGCCAGCAGCCTCACTTGGAGCGGGGCCTCCTACAATGAGCAGTTCTTC
TRBJ2-2	few	TRBD2	TRBV7-9	CASSPSRAGEATGELFF	TGTGCCAGCAGCCCCTCCCGAGCGGGGGAGGCCACCGGGGAGCTGTTTTTT
TRBJ2-3	few	TRBD1	TRBV5-1	CASSSTGIGDTQYF	TGCGCCAGCAGCTCGACAGGGATTGGAGATACGCAGTATTTT
TRBJ2-1	NA	TRBD2	TRBV5-1	CASSARLADYNEQFF	TGCGCCAGCAGCGCCAGACTAGCGGATTACAATGAGCAGTTCTTC
TRBJ1-6	NA	NA	TRBV7-9	CASSLAGLGNSPLHF	TGTGCCAGCAGCTTAGCGGGGCTCGGCAATTCACCCCTCCACTTT
TRBJ2-7	few	TRBD2	TRBV3-1	CASSQPRLAGGSTYEQYF	TGTGCCAGCAGCCAACCTCGACTAGCGGGAGGATCCACCTACGAGCAGTACTTC
TRBJ2-1	few	NA	TRBV6-1	CASSRTRGYNEQFF	TGTGCCAGCAGCCGGACTAGGGGGTACAATGAGCAGTTCTTC
TRBJ2-1	few	TRBD2	TRBV9	CASSLAGLSYNEQFF	TGTGCCAGCAGCCTAGCGGGGCTCTCCTACAATGAGCAGTTCTTC
TRBJ2-1	NA	TRBD1	TRBV28	CASRPRDRGVNEQFF	TGTGCCAGCAGACCCCGGGACAGGGGGGTCAATGAGCAGTTCTTC
TRBJ2-4	few	NA	TRBV20-1	CSASAGGPKNIQYF	TGCAGTGCTAGCGCAGGCGGCCCCAAAAACATTCAGTACTTC
TRBJ1-2	many	NA	TRBV11-1	CASSLAADYGYTF	TGTGCCAGCAGCTTAGCAGCAGACTATGGCTACACCTTC
TRBJ1-1	many	NA	TRBV5-1	CASSSGQPNTEAFF	TGCGCCAGCAGCTCCGGACAACCGAACACTGAAGCTTTCTTT
TRBJ2-7	NA	NA	TRBV7-9	CASSPRGISYEQYF	TGTGCCAGCAGCCCAAGGGGCATCTCCTACGAGCAGTACTTC
TRBJ1-1	NA	NA	TRBV5-5	CASSSRQGLISFTEAFF	TGTGCCAGCAGCTCCCGACAAGGCTTAATTTCCTTCACTGAAGCTTTCTTT
TRBJ2-1	few	NA	TRBV5-1	CASSLGYREDSYNEQFF	TGCGCCAGCAGCTTGGGCTACAGGGAGGACTCCTACAATGAGCAGTTCTTC
TRBJ2-5	NA	NA	TRBV7-7	CASSLKGVASETQYF	TGTGCCAGCAGCTTAAAGGGGGTCGCATCGGAGACCCAGTACTTC
TRBJ2-7	once	TRBD2	TRBV6-1	CASSGSGNTYEQYF	TGTGCCAGCAGTGGGAGCGGGAACACCTACGAGCAGTACTTC
TRBJ2-2	NA	NA	TRBV5-6	CASSFSRGTGELFF	TGTGCCAGCAGCTTTTCTCGGGGGACCGGGGAGCTGTTTTTT
TRBJ2-7	few	TRBD2	TRBV5-4	CASSGGGENYEQYF	TGTGCCAGCAGCGGGGGAGGGGAGAACTACGAGCAGTACTTC
TRBJ2-1	few	NA	TRBV9	CASSATGAAYNEQFF	TGTGCCAGCAGCGCCACGGGAGCCGCGTACAATGAGCAGTTCTTC
TRBJ2-1	few	NA	TRBV7-8	CASSLVWSSYNEQFF	TGTGCCAGCAGCTTAGTGTGGAGCTCCTACAATGAGCAGTTCTTC
TRBJ1-6	few	TRBD1	TRBV2	CASSRDRGAFNSPLHF	TGTGCCAGCAGCCGCGACAGGGGAGCGTTTAATTCACCCCTCCACTTT
TRBJ2-1	NA	NA	TRBV7-2	CASGTTWIGNEQFF	TGTGCCAGCGGGACGACCTGGATAGGCAATGAGCAGTTCTTC
TRBJ2-7	few	NA	TRBV11-2	CASSFVSYEQYF	TGTGCCAGCAGCTTCGTAAGCTACGAGCAGTACTTC
TRBJ2-5	few	NA	TRBV11-2	CASSPHRDTPATQYF	TGTGCCAGCAGCCCACACCGGGACACCCCCGCGACCCAGTACTTC
TRBJ2-1	NA	NA	TRBV24-1	CATSDFPGEEQFF	TGTGCCACCAGTGATTTTCCTGGGGAGGAGCAGTTCTTC
TRBJ1-6	NA	NA	TRBV9	CASSVAQEGSPLHF	TGTGCCAGCAGCGTAGCTCAGGAGGGGTCACCCCTCCACTTT
TRBJ1-6	few	TRBD1	TRBV7-9	CASSLQGQERSPLHF	TGTGCCAGCAGCTTACAAGGACAGGAGCGGTCACCCCTCCACTTT
TRBJ2-3	NA	NA	TRBV5-1	CASSPGVSSTDTQYF	TGCGCCAGCAGCCCCGGGGTCTCTAGCACAGATACGCAGTATTTT
TRBJ2-5	NA	NA	TRBV3-1	CASSQLAQTETQYF	TGTGCCAGCAGCCAACTAGCCCAGACGGAGACCCAGTACTTC